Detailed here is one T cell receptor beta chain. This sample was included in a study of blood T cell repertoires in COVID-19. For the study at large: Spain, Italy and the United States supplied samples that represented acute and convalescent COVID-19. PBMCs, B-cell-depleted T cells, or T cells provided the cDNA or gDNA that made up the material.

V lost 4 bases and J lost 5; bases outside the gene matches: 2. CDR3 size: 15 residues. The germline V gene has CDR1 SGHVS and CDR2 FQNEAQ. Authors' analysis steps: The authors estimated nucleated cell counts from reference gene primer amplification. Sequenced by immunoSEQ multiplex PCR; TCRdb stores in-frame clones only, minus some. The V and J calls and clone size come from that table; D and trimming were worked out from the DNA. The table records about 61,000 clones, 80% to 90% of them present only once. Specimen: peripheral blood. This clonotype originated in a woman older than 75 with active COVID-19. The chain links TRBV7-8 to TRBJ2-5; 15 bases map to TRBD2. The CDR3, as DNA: TGTGCCAGCAGCTGGACTAGCGGGGGGGACGAGACCCAGTACTTC. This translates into CASSWTSGGDETQYF. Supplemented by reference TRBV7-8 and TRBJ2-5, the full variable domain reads GAGVSQSPRYKVAKRGQDVALRCDPISGHVSLFWYQQALGQGPEFLTYFQNEAQLDKSGLPSDRFFAERPEGSVSTLKIQRTQQEDSAVYLCASSWTSGGDETQYFGPGTRLLVL.